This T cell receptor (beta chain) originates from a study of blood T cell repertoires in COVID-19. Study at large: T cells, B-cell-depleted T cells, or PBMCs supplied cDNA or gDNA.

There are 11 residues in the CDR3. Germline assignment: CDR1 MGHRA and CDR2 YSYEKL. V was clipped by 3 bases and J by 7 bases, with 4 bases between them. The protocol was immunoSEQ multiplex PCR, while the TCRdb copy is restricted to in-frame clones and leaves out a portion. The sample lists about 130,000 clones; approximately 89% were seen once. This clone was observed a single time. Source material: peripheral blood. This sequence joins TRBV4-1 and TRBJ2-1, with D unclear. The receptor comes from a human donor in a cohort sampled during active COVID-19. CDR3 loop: CASSHNNEQFF. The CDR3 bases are TGCGCCAGCAGCCACAATAATGAGCAGTTCTTC.